This is a list of T cell receptor beta chains from one sample in a study of T cells in Graves' hyperthyroidism and ophthalmopathy. MiXCR, applied by TCRdb to the multiplex PCR reads, yields one record per CDR3 protein. Among 500,000 to 650,000 distinct CDR3 sequences listed, approximately 17% were seen once. The material sequenced was blood. The origin of the receptors is a woman under 30 with Graves' ophthalmopathy. Both conserved end residues are part of each CDR3. A D gene is named only where the DNA matches it firmly. Rows give clone size only sometimes, using once, few, many, or a class for an expanded clone.

>-|TRBV19|TRBD1|TRBJ1-1
TGTGCCAGTAGTATATTGGGACAGGGTGGCATGAACACTGAAGCTTTCTTT
CASSILGQGGMNTEAFF
>few|TRBV5-6|TRBD1|TRBJ1-2
TGTGCCAGCAGTGGCCAAGGGGGCAAATATGGCTACACCTTC
CASSGQGGKYGYTF
>-|TRBV29-1|TRBD1|TRBJ2-1
TGCAGCGTTGCCGGGACAGGTGAGGGGGTCTCCTACAATGAGCAGTTCTTC
CSVAGTGEGVSYNEQFF
>many|TRBV28|-|TRBJ2-7
TGTGCCAGCAGCGCTCCACGGGCCTACGAGCAGTACTTC
CASSAPRAYEQYF
>many|TRBV11-2|-|TRBJ1-2
TGTGCCAGCAGCTTAGAGGCAGACAACCAGGGCGGCTACACCTTC
CASSLEADNQGGYTF
>-|TRBV19|-|TRBJ1-2
TGTGCCAGTAGTCCCCACCCCTTTCGGGACGGTTATGGCTACACCTTC
CASSPHPFRDGYGYTF
>many|TRBV30|TRBD1|TRBJ2-5
TGTGCCTGGAGACCGACAGGGGGCGGAACCCAGTACTTC
CAWRPTGGGTQYF
>many|TRBV6-1|TRBD1|TRBJ1-1
TGTGCCAGCAGTGGAGGACAGGGCACTGAAGCTTTCTTT
CASSGGQGTEAFF
>-|TRBV9|TRBD1|TRBJ1-1
TGTGCCAGCAGCCCACAGGGACAGGGGAACACTGAAGCTTTCTTT
CASSPQGQGNTEAFF
>-|TRBV5-6|-|TRBJ1-1
TGTGCCAGCAGCCTACAGGAAGGTAGGAACACTGAAGCTTTCTTT
CASSLQEGRNTEAFF
>-|TRBV6-4|TRBD2|TRBJ2-5
TGTGCCAGCAGCCCTAGCGGGGGAGACCAAGAGACCCAGTACTTC
CASSPSGGDQETQYF
>-|TRBV15|-|TRBJ2-3
TGTGCCACCAGCAGAGAGCGGAGCACAGATACGCAGTATTTT
CATSRERSTDTQYF
>many|TRBV28|TRBD1|TRBJ1-1
TGTGCCAGCAGTACCACGACAGGGGACACTGAAGCTTTCTTT
CASSTTTGDTEAFF
>many|TRBV27|-|TRBJ2-3
TGTGCCAGCAGTGGGGCGATCACAGATACGCAGTATTTT
CASSGAITDTQYF
>-|TRBV4-2|TRBD2|TRBJ2-7
TGTGCCAGCAGCCAAGATGTAGCGGGGGGTTCCTACGAGCAGTACTTC
CASSQDVAGGSYEQYF
>many|TRBV13|-|TRBJ2-7
TGTGCCAGCAGCTTATTTCAGGAGACCTACGAGCAGTACTTC
CASSLFQETYEQYF
>many|TRBV4-3|-|TRBJ2-7
TGCGCCAGCAGCCTGAGGTACAGTGCGGGACAGTCGTCCTCCTACGAGCAGTACTTC
CASSLRYSAGQSSSYEQYF
>many|TRBV27|-|TRBJ2-7
TGTGCCAGCCGGGACGCGGGGGAGCAGTACTTC
CASRDAGEQYF
>many|TRBV28|-|TRBJ1-1
TGTGCCAGCAGTGTCTCGGCGAACACTGAAGCTTTCTTT
CASSVSANTEAFF
>-|TRBV7-2|-|TRBJ1-5
TGTGCCAGCAGCTTGGTGGGAGGTGGATATAGCAATCAGCCCCAGCATTTT
CASSLVGGGYSNQPQHF
>-|TRBV10-3|-|TRBJ2-6
TGTGCCATCAGTAGACAGGCTATCTTGGGAAGTGTGTCTGGGGCCAACGTCCTGACTTTC
CAISRQAILGSVSGANVLTF
>-|TRBV20-1|-|TRBJ1-2
TGCAGTGCCAAAATGAATGAGGCTGAGATTTATGGCTACACCTTC
CSAKMNEAEIYGYTF
>many|TRBV3-1|-|TRBJ1-2
TGTGCCAGCAGCCAAGAGCGCGGGGCGGGAGGCTACACCTTC
CASSQERGAGGYTF